The 2 T cell receptor beta chains listed next were all sequenced from one sample in a study of blood T cell repertoires in COVID-19. Profiled with immunoSEQ multiplex PCR; TCRdb holds only in-frame clones, not every one. The sample holds about 86,000 clones; about 85% are singletons and the top ten take 3% to 3.5%. The source material was peripheral blood. The origin of the receptors is a man over 45 with acute or convalescent COVID-19.

This chain's CDR3 is CASSIGAGTGYQPQHF. DNA of the CDR3: TGTGCCAGTAGTATAGGGGCCGGGACAGGTTATCAGCCCCAGCATTTT. The chain has TRBV19 and TRBJ1-5; 8 nucleotides match TRBD1. The CDR3 runs to 16 residues. Germline-derived CDR1 and CDR2 are LNHDA and SQIVND (reference sequence). Germline trimming cut 1 base from V and 5 bases from J; bases unmatched to any gene: 7.

The chain combines TRBV10-3 with TRBJ2-1; D is uncertain. Deletions cut 7 bases from V and 0 bases from J, with 13 bases between. The CDR3 covers 15 residues. Germline CDR1 and CDR2: ENHRY and SYGVKD. The CDR3 loop reads CAITRQISSYNEQFF. CDR3 sequence (DNA): TGTGCCATCACCCGCCAGATCAGCTCCTACAATGAGCAGTTCTTC.